The source of this T cell receptor (beta chain) is a study of cytomegalovirus exposure and HLA in healthy donors. About this clone itself: Its specificity is unknown.

Germline CDR1 and CDR2: SGHRS and YFSETQ. This CDR3 contains 15 residues. The V segment lost 1 base and the J segment 3 bases; nucleotides outside the gene matches: 3. General study findings and limits: Subsequent analysis showed first-cohort TCR clusters tending to co-occur in some 120 validation repertoires. For most TCR sequences rarity was the rule, although some public TCRs occurred in many donors.

Clones were sequenced by immunoSEQ multiplex PCR, and TCRdb holds only the in-frame ones, with some missing. The sample contains 140,000 or so clones, approximately 88% of which appear only once. Sequences were obtained from PBMCs. V is TRBV5-1 and J is TRBJ1-1; 10 bases are a match to TRBD1. This clonotype was sampled from a man between 18 and 35 years old in good health and CMV-seropositive. For the CDR3, the DNA is TGCGCCAGCAGCTTGAGACAGGGGGCGGACACTGAAGCTTTCTTT. Its translation is CASSLRQGADTEAFF. Full variable domain (missing parts from reference TRBV5-1 and TRBJ1-1): KAGVTQTPRYLIKTRGQQVTLSCSPISGHRSVSWYQQTPGQGLQFLFEYFSETQRNKGNFPGRFSGRQFSNSRSEMNVSTLELGDSALYLCASSLRQGADTEAFFGQGTRLTVV.